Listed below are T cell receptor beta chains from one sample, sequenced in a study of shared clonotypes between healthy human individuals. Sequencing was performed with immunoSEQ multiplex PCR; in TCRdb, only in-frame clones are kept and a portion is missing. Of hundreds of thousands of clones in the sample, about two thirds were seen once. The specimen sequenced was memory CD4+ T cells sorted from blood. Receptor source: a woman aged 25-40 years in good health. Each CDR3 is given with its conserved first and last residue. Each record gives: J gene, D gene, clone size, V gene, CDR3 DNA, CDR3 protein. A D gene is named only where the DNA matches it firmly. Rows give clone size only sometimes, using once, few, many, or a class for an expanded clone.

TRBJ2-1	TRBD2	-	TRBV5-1	TGCGCCAGCAGCTTGACATTAGCGGGAGTCTGGGTAAATGAGCAGTTCTTC	CASSLTLAGVWVNEQFF
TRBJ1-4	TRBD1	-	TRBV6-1	TGTGCCGGCCAGGGGGCGCAAGGGGAAAAACTGTTTTTT	CAGQGAQGEKLFF
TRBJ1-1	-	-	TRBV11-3	TGTGCCAGCAGCTTAAGCCGAATGAACACTGAAGCTTTCTTT	CASSLSRMNTEAFF
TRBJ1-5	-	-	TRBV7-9	TGTGCCAGCAATCTTAGGGGGTCCTCATTGCATTTT	CASNLRGSSLHF
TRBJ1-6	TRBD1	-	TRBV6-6	TGTGCCAGCAGTAAAGGGGGCTGGAATTCACCCCTCCACTTT	CASSKGGWNSPLHF
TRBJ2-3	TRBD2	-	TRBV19	TGTGCCAGTACCCCCCTGGGGCGGGAGGGCCTGGCAGATACGCAGTATTTT	CASTPLGREGLADTQYF
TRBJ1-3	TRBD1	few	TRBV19	TGTGCCAGTAGCATGGATCTTCGGACAGGTGCAGGAAACACCATATATTTT	CASSMDLRTGAGNTIYF
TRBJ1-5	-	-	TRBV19	TGTGCCAGTAGTAAGGGGCACAGCTTGAGCAATCAGCCCCAGCATTTT	CASSKGHSLSNQPQHF
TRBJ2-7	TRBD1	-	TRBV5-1	TGCGCCAGCAGCTTGAGGGGACAGACCTACGAGCAGTACTTC	CASSLRGQTYEQYF
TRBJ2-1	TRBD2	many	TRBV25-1	TGTGCCAGCAGTCTCTCGGCGGGAGTAACCTACAATGAGCAGTTCTTC	CASSLSAGVTYNEQFF
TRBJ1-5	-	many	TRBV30	TGTGCCTGTTGCAGGGGTCAGCCCCAGCATTTT	CACCRGQPQHF
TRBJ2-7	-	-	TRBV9	TGTGCCAGCAGCGTGGATATAGACACGATGGGCGGAGAGCAGTACTTC	CASSVDIDTMGGEQYF
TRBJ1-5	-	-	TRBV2	TGTGCCACCAAGACAGATAGCAATCAGCCCCAGCATTTT	CATKTDSNQPQHF
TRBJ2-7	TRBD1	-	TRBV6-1	TGTGCCACCGATCGGACAGGGGGCGGGTACGAGCAGTACTTC	CATDRTGGGYEQYF
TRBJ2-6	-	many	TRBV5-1	TGCGCCAGCAGAGGGTCTTTTGGGGCCAACGTCCTGACTTTC	CASRGSFGANVLTF
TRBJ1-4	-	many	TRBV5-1	TGCGCCAGCAGCCTTCGACAGTCAGAAAAACTGTTTTTT	CASSLRQSEKLFF
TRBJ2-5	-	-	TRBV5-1	TGCGCCAGCAGGGCACTATCCTTCCAAGAGACCCAGTACTTC	CASRALSFQETQYF
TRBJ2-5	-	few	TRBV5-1	TGCGCCAGCAGCTTTCTTCCCGTGACAGCACAAGAGACCCAGTACTTC	CASSFLPVTAQETQYF
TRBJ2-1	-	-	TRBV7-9	TGTGCCAGCAGCTTACACTCTGAGCAGTTCTTC	CASSLHSEQFF
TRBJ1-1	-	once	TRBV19	TGTGCCAGTAGCACTACCTCGGGGTTGCGAGCTTTCTTT	CASSTTSGLRAFF
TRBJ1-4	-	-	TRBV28	TGTGCCAGCAGCGGATTGGGGGGTATTCGGGAAAAACTGTTTTTT	CASSGLGGIREKLFF
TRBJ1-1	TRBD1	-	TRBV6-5	TGTGCCAGCAAACAGGAGGGACAGGGGGCTAATGGAGCTTTCTTT	CASKQEGQGANGAFF
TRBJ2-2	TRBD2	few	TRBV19	TGTGCCAGTAGTACCCCTTGGACTAGCGGGAGCACCGGGGAGCTGTTTTTT	CASSTPWTSGSTGELFF
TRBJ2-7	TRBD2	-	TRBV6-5	TGTGCCAGCAGTTCCGAAAGACTAGCGGGCCGCTTCGAGCAGTACTTC	CASSSERLAGRFEQYF
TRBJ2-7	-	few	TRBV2	TGTGCCAGCAGTGGGCCCCGTGCCGGGACGTTCTCCTACGAGCAGTACTTC	CASSGPRAGTFSYEQYF
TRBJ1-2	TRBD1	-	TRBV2	TGTGCCAGCAGTGCCCTCGGGCGACAGGGGGATGGCTACACCTTC	CASSALGRQGDGYTF
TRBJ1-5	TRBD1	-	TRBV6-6	TGTGCCAGCAGTTACTCCGGGACAGAGCCCCAGCATTTT	CASSYSGTEPQHF
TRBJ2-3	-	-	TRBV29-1	TGCAGCGTCGTAACAGGGACTTCGCGAACAGATACGCAGTATTTT	CSVVTGTSRTDTQYF
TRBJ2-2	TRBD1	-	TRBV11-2	TGTGCCAGCAGCACCAAGGACAGGGTTGGTACCGGGGAGCTGTTTTTT	CASSTKDRVGTGELFF
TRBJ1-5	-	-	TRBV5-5	TGTGCCAGCAGCTTGATAGGGCCCCCAGGAGGTCAGCCCCAGCATTTT	CASSLIGPPGGQPQHF
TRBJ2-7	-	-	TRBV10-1	TGCGCCAGCAGTGAGAAGTACAGCTACGAGCAGTACTTC	CASSEKYSYEQYF
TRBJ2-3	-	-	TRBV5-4	TGTGCCAGCAGCTTAGCCGGGACCTCTCGGGATACGCAGTATTTT	CASSLAGTSRDTQYF
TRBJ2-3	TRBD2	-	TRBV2	TGTGCCAGCGGGACTCGGGAGGCGAGTACGCAGTATTTT	CASGTREASTQYF
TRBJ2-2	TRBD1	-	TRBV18	TGTGCCAGCTCACCTACAATGCCCGGACAGGGGGCTTTTGTAGGAGCCGGGGAGCTGTTTTTT	CASSPTMPGQGAFVGAGELFF
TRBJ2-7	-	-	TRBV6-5	TGTGCCAGCAGAAGGGGGGCAGGGTCCTACGAGCAGTACTTC	CASRRGAGSYEQYF
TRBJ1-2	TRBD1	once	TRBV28	TGTGCCAGCAGTCCAGCCGGGACAGGGGCCGGAGGCTATGGCTACACCTTC	CASSPAGTGAGGYGYTF
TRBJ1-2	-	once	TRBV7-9	TGTGCCAGCAGCTTGAGTGCGTTGGCACCGCTTAACTATGGCTACACCTTC	CASSLSALAPLNYGYTF
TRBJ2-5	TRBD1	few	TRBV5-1	TGCGCCAGCAGCTGGAACAGGGGACCTGTCCAAGAGACCCAGTACTTC	CASSWNRGPVQETQYF
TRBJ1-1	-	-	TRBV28	TGTGCCAGCAGGACGGGGAGGGTCACTGAAGCTTTCTTT	CASRTGRVTEAFF
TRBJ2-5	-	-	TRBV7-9	TGTGCCAGCAGCTTCAGGCAGGGGATTCGGGTAGGCCAAGAGACCCAGTACTTC	CASSFRQGIRVGQETQYF
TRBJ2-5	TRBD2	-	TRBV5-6	TGTGCCAGCAGCTTGGGGCTAGCGGGAGAAGGAGGAGAGACCCAGTACTTC	CASSLGLAGEGGETQYF
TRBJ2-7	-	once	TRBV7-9	TGTGCCAGCAGCTCCCAGGACGGCTCCCCGCAGTACTTC	CASSSQDGSPQYF
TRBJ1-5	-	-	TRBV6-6	TGTGCCAGCAGCGCCGGGCAGGGGAATTTGGGTCAGCCCCAGCATTTT	CASSAGQGNLGQPQHF
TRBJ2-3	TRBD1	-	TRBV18	TGTGCCAGCTCCACGGACAGGGGGCCCACAGATACGCAGTATTTT	CASSTDRGPTDTQYF
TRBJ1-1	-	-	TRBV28	TGTGCCAGCAGTTTGGCCGGACCGTCTGGTGCTTTCTTT	CASSLAGPSGAFF